A selection of T cell receptor beta chains follows, all from one sample in a study of T cell changes during pregnancy in multiple sclerosis. Profiling relied on immunoSEQ multiplex PCR, and the TCRdb table lists in-frame clones only, not all of them. The table records under 95,000 clones, 90% to 95% of them present only once. Sequenced material: peripheral blood, taken in the second trimester of pregnancy. Every receptor here comes from a female donor in good health, enrolled as a control in a pregnancy study. The CDR3 runs from the conserved cysteine through the conserved F or W.

v_call cdr3_aa
TRBV18 CASSQRPGQGFYLTNEKLFF
TRBV4-1 CASSQVYSPNTEAFF
TRBV18 CASSPTHGVYEQYF
TRBV6-5 CASSPDRVSPYEQYF
TRBV6-6 CASSEQGTNEKLFF
TRBV10-3 CAISEAGGQGLYGYTF
TRBV27 CASSLILAPPYEQYF
TRBV18 CASSRDGGGDTQYF
TRBV30 CAWSSPYAGRSYGYTF
TRBV2 CASSHGGGGPYEQYF
TRBV2 CASNGEPYEQYF
TRBV11-2 CASSFSGRQETQYF
TRBV5-4 CASSPSVDEQYF
TRBV5-4 CASSPGPSGSNEQFF
TRBV9 CASSWGTGTSTDTQYF
TRBV9 CASSARAGGQETQYF
TRBV20-1 CSARTGNTIYF
TRBV27 CASSPTGGRWMDTQYF
TRBV6-1 CASSDRREGLGEQYF
TRBV28 CASSWPARSGHYEQYF
TRBV18 CATTTGFTGELFF
TRBV29-1 CSAVAGGVYEQYF